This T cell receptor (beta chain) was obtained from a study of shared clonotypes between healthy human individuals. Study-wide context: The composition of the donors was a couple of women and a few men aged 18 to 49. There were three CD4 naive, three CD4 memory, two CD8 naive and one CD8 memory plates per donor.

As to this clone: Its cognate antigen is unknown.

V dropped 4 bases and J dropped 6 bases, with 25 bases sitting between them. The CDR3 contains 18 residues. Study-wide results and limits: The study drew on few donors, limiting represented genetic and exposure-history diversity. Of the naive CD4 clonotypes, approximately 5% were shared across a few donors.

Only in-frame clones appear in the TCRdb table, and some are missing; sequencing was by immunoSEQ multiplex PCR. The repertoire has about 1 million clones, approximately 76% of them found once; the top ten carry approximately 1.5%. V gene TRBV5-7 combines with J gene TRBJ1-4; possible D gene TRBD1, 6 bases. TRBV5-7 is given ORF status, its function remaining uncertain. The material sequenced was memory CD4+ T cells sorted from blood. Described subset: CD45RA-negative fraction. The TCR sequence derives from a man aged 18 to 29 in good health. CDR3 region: CASSPIDNRDRGDEKLFF. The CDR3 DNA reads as TGTGCCAGCAGCCCGATTGATAACAGGGATCGGGGGGATGAAAAACTGTTTTTT.